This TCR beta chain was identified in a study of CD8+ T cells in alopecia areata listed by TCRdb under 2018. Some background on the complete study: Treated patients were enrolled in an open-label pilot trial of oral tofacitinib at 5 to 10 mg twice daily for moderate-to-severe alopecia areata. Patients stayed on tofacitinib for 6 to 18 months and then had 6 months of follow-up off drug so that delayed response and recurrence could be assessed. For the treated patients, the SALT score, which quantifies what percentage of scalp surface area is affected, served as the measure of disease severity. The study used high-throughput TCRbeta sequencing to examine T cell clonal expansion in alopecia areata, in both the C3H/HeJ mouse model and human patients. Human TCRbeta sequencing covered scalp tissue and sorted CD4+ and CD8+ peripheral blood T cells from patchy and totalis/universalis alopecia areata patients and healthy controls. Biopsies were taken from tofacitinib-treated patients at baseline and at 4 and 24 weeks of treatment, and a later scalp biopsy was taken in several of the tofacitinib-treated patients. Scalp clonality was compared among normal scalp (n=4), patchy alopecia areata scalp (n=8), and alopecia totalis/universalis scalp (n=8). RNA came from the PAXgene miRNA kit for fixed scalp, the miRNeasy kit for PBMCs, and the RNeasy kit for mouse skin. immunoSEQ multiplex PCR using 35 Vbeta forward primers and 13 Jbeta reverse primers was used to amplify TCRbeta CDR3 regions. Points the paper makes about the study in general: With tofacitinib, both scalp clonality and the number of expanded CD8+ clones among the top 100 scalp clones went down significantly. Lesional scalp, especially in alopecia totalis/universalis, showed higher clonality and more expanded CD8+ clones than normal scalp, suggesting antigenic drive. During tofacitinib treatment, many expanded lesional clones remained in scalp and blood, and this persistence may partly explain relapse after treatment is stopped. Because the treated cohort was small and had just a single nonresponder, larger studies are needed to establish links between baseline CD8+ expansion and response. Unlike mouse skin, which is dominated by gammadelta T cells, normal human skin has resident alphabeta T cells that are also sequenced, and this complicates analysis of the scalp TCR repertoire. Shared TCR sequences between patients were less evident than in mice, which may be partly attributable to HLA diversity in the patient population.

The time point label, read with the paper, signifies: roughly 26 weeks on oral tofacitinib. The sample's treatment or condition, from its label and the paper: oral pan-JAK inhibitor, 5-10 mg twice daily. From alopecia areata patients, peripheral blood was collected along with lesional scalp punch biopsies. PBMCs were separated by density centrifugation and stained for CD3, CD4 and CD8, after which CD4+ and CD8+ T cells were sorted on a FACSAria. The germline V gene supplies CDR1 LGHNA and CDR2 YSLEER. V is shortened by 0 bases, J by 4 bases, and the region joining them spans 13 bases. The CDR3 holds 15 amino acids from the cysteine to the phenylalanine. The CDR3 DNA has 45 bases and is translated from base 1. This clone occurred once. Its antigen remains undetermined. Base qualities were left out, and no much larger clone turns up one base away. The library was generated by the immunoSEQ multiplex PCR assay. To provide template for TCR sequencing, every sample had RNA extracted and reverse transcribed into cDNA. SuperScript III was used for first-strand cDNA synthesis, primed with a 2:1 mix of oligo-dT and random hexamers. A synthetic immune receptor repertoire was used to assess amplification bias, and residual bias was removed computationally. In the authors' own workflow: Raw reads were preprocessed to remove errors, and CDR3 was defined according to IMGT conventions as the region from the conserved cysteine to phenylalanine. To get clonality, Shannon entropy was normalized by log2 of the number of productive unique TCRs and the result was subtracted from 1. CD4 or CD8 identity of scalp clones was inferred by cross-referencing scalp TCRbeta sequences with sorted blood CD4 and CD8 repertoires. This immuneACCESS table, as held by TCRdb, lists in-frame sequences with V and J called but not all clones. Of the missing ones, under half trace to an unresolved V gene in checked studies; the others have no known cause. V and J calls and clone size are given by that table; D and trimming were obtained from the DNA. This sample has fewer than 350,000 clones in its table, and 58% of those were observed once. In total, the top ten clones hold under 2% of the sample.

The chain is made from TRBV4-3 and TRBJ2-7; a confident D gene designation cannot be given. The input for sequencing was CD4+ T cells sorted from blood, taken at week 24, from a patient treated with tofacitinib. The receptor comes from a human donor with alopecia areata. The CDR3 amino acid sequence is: CASSQEGLGLYEQYF. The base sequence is TGCGCCAGCAGCCAAGAGGGGTTGGGCCTGTACGAGCAGTACTTC.